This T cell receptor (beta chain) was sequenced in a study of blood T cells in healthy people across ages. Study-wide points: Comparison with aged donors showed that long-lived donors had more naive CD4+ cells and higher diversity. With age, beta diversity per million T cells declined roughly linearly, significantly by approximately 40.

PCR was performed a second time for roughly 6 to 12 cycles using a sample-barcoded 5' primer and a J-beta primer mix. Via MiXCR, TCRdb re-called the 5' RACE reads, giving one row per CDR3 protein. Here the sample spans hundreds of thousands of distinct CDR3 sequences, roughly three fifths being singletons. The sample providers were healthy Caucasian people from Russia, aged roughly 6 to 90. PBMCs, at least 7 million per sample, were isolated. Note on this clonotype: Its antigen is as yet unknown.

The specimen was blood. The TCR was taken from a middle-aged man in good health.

CDR3 DNA sequence: TGCAGTGCTCGAGGGGCGAGCTACTACAATGAGCAGTTCTTC. Amino acid sequence: CSARGASYYNEQFF. The V gene is TRBV20-1, the J gene TRBJ2-1; D could derive from TRBD1 or TRBD2 (5 bases each). This CDR3 is built from 14 residues. CDR1 and CDR2 (germline): DFQATT, SNEGSKA (reference sequence). The V gene lost 5 bases and the J gene lost 3 bases, with 14 bases spanning the gap.